This TCR beta chain was identified in a study of shared clonotypes between healthy human individuals. TCRdb's table, derived via immunoSEQ multiplex PCR, lists solely in-frame clones and lacks some. This sample yields fewer than 850,000 clones, of which roughly 91% are seen a single time; 34% belongs to the top ten. CDR1 is LGHNA and CDR2 is YNFKEQ in the germline V gene. V lost 4 bases and J 4 bases, leaving 13 bases between the germline ends. This CDR3 is built from 14 residues. V gene TRBV4-2 combines with J gene TRBJ1-1, with D perhaps matching TRBD1 (5 bases). Sequenced: memory CD8+ T cells from PBMCs. Subset denoted: CD45RO+ cells pooled with CCR7-negative TemRA cells. This clonotype originated in a young man in good health. Some clones in this sample may be carry-over from other donors' samples. The CDR3, as DNA: TGTGCCAGCAGCCCCTTGCAGGGCTTCACTGAAGCTTTCTTT. Translation gives CASSPLQGFTEAFF.